This T cell receptor (beta chain) was identified in a study of blood T cell repertoires in COVID-19. Trimming at V came to 2 bases and at J to 2 bases, leaving 6 bases not matched to a gene. CDR1 is MGHRA and CDR2 is YSYEKL in the germline V gene. The CDR3 totals 16 residues. Per the authors' pipeline: Amplification of reference gene primers provided the estimated nucleated cell counts. Using immunoSEQ multiplex PCR, the repertoire was profiled, and TCRdb retains in-frame clones only, with some absent. V, J and clone size are taken as reported in that table, and D and trimming were inferred from the DNA itself. The table includes about 70,000 clones, 86% detected once.

The chain links TRBV4-1 to TRBJ2-7; 10 nucleotides line up with TRBD2. Sequenced: peripheral blood. The TCR was taken from a human donor in a cohort sampled during active COVID-19. The CDR3 DNA sequence: TGCGCCAGCAGCCAACTACTAGCGGGGTCAACCTACGAGCAGTACTTC. It codes for CASSQLLAGSTYEQYF.